Below, 26 T cell receptor beta chains from the same sample are listed, as sequenced in a study of shared clonotypes between healthy human individuals. Measured with immunoSEQ multiplex PCR; TCRdb has only the in-frame clones, and not every one. The sample shows more than 850,000 clones, around 78% of them seen only once. Sequencing was performed on memory CD4+ T cells from PBMCs. Subset indicated: CD45RA-negative fraction. All receptors derive from a man younger than 35 in good health. Some clones in this sample may be carry-over from other donors' samples.

The V call is TRBV29-1, the J call TRBJ1-2; D is unclear. Germline CDR1 reads SQVTM; CDR2 reads ANQGSEA. Trimming pared 4 bases from V and 2 bases from J, leaving 8 bases between. This CDR3 spans 12 amino acids. The CDR3 DNA sequence: TGCAGCGTTGTACATACAAACTATGGCTACACCTTC. The encoded protein is CSVVHTNYGYTF.

This clone was observed a handful of times. Here the CDR3 reads CASSTITTANYGYTF. In DNA, the CDR3 is TGTGCCAGCAGCACTATAACGACAGCGAACTATGGCTACACCTTC. The J gene is TRBJ1-2, the V gene TRBV9, with D maybe TRBD1 (5 bases). Deletions cut 4 bases from V and 2 bases from J, with 15 bases between. There are 15 residues in the CDR3. Germline V gene data show CDR1 as SGDLS and CDR2 as YYNGEE. Supplemented by reference TRBV9 and TRBJ1-2, the full variable domain reads DSGVTQTPKHLITATGQRVTLRCSPRSGDLSVYWYQQSLDQGLQFLIQYYNGEERAKGNILERFSAQQFPDLHSELNLSSLELGDSALYFCASSTITTANYGYTFGSGTRLTVV.

The V gene is TRBV30, the J gene TRBJ2-5; a weak D match, TRBD2 (5 bases). Per germline, CDR1 GTSNPN and CDR2 SVGIG (reference sequence). The CDR3 runs 13 residues. The ends were cut back, 0 bases at V and 7 bases at J, with 12 bases in the middle. The CDR3 sequence: CAWSVGPGGTQYF. The DNA for the CDR3 is TGTGCCTGGAGTGTCGGTCCCGGAGGGACCCAGTACTTC.

The V gene is TRBV18, the J gene TRBJ2-3; D unresolved. The CDR3 contains 15 residues. Looked up from germline, CDR1 is KGHSH and CDR2 is LQKENI. V shed 1 base and J shed 4 bases, with 12 bases lying between them. The CDR3 coding sequence is TGTGCCAGCTCACCACTTAGGAACCCCGCAGATACGCAGTATTTT. Amino acids: CASSPLRNPADTQYF.

The chain joins TRBV19 to TRBJ1-1, with TRBD1 matching 8 bases. The CDR3 contains 14 residues. Per germline, CDR1 LNHDA and CDR2 SQIVND (reference sequence). V lost 7 bases to trimming and J lost 5 bases; unmatched junction nucleotides: 9. The CDR3 DNA sequence: TGTGCCAGTATTGAACAGGGGGTTGGTACTGAAGCTTTCTTT. Amino acid sequence: CASIEQGVGTEAFF.

The chain recombines TRBV4-2 with TRBJ2-1, with 8 bases matching TRBD2. The CDR3 runs 19 residues. CDR1 LGHNA and CDR2 YNFKEQ come from the germline V gene. The V gene end was trimmed by 0 bases and the J gene end by 0 bases; junction bases not matched to a gene: 10. The CDR3: CASSQEPIRGLDSYNEQFF. CDR3 DNA: TGTGCCAGCAGCCAAGAACCTATAAGGGGACTAGACTCCTACAATGAGCAGTTCTTC.

The rearrangement joins TRBV4-1 to TRBJ2-1, with 8 positions matching TRBD2. Germline V gene data show CDR1 as MGHRA and CDR2 as YSYEKL. V dropped 0 bases and J dropped 3; count of bases not matched to a gene: 4. The CDR3 extends over 16 amino acids. The CDR3 sequence is CASSQDAGGIYNEQFF. DNA of the CDR3: TGCGCCAGCAGCCAAGATGCGGGGGGTATCTACAATGAGCAGTTCTTC.

This sequence joins TRBV4-3 and TRBJ2-5; tentatively, D is TRBD1 (5 bases). CDR1 and CDR2 from the germline V gene are LGHNA and YSLEER. This CDR3 comprises 16 residues. V was pared by 0 bases and J by 2 bases, with 13 bases between. The CDR3 loop is CASSQDWGAGQETQYF. CDR3 nucleotide sequence: TGCGCCAGCAGCCAAGACTGGGGCGCTGGGCAAGAGACCCAGTACTTC.

This clone came up a few times. This chain uses TRBV7-8 with TRBJ1-5; D call uncertain. The germline V gene encodes CDR1 SGHVS and CDR2 FQNEAQ. This CDR3 has 15 amino acids. V was cut by 2 bases and J by 3 bases, with 11 bases left in between. For the CDR3, the DNA is TGTGCCAGCAGCTTACGGACGGGATACAATCAGCCCCAGCATTTT. It translates to CASSLRTGYNQPQHF.

The rearrangement uses TRBV10-3 and TRBJ1-5; D is perhaps TRBD1 (5 bases). V was shortened by 10 bases and J by 0 bases, with 16 bases between the two germline ends. CDR3 length: 15 residues. The germline CDR1 and CDR2 sequences are ENHRY and SYGVKD. DNA of the CDR3: TGTGCCACCCGTAGGGGAGGAGATAGCAATCAGCCCCAGCATTTT. Translated, it gives CATRRGGDSNQPQHF.

This clone was seen more than once but under ten times. This chain links TRBV4-2 with TRBJ2-1, with a possible D match to TRBD1 (6 bases). Trimming removed 0 bases from V and 5 bases from J, with 17 bases in between. Germline V lookup: CDR1 LGHNA, CDR2 YNFKEQ. The CDR3 is 17 amino acids. The chain's CDR3 is CASSQEGVGAGDNEQFF. The CDR3 coding sequence is TGTGCCAGCAGCCAAGAAGGCGTCGGGGCAGGGGACAATGAGCAGTTCTTC.

The genes are TRBV6-5 and TRBJ2-3, with D maybe TRBD1 (5 bases). The germline V and J ends were trimmed by 2 bases and 4 bases, with 13 bases remaining between them. Germline CDR1 reads MNHEY; CDR2 reads SVGAGI. The CDR3 spans 15 residues. CDR3 region: CASSYDRQIPDTQYF. Written as DNA, the CDR3 is TGTGCCAGCAGTTACGACCGACAGATTCCAGATACGCAGTATTTT.

The chain links TRBV7-2 to TRBJ2-5, with D perhaps given as TRBD1 or TRBD2 (5 bases each). CDR3 length equals 15 residues. CDR1 is SGHTA and CDR2 is FQGNSA in the germline V gene. Deletions cut 4 bases from V and 5 bases from J, with 17 bases between. The CDR3 bases are TGTGCCAGCAGCTCCACTGACTATCCAGGGGAGACCCAGTACTTC. Residues: CASSSTDYPGETQYF.

This clone was seen a single time. The chain combines TRBV4-2 with TRBJ2-1, with D possibly TRBD2 on 5 matching bases. CDR3 size: 13 residues. Germline CDR1 reads LGHNA; CDR2 reads YNFKEQ. Trimming cost V 0 bases and J 9 bases, with 9 bases left between them. This chain's CDR3 is CASSQEIGGEQFF. For the CDR3, the DNA is TGTGCCAGCAGCCAAGAGATCGGAGGTGAGCAGTTCTTC.

This clone has just a few counts. The rearrangement uses TRBV2 and TRBJ2-1; TRBD2 aligns across 9 bases. The CDR3 loop spans 18 amino acids. The V gene's germline CDR1 is SNHLY and CDR2 FYNNEI. J was trimmed by 4 bases and V by 8 bases; bases with no gene match: 18. The CDR3 protein is CASPSSPLAGWGYNEQFF. The CDR3 DNA is TGTGCCAGCCCATCCTCTCCGCTAGCGGGATGGGGGTACAATGAGCAGTTCTTC.

The rearrangement uses TRBV10-3 and TRBJ2-2, with a tentative D call TRBD1 (5 bases). Trimming removed 9 bases from V and 0 bases from J, with 8 bases in between. Looked up from germline, CDR1 is ENHRY and CDR2 is SYGVKD. This CDR3 has 13 residues. CDR3 in amino acids: CAIHRTNTGELFF. The CDR3, as DNA: TGTGCCATACACAGGACGAACACCGGGGAGCTGTTTTTT.

This chain uses TRBV18 with TRBJ1-1; perhaps TRBD1 as D (6 bases). V was trimmed by 3 bases and J by 11 bases, leaving 19 bases between them. Germline V gene lookup returns CDR1 KGHSH and CDR2 LQKENI. This CDR3 spans 14 amino acids. The CDR3 coding sequence is TGTGCCAGCTCACCGGGGACACACTCCTGGAGGGCTTTCTTT. Translation gives CASSPGTHSWRAFF.

This chain joins TRBV18 and TRBJ2-5; D not certain. Germline V gene lookup returns CDR1 KGHSH and CDR2 LQKENI. With 5 bases removed from V and 1 base from J, the gap between germline ends came to 5 bases. This CDR3 region has 12 residues. Here the CDR3 reads CASSNSQETQYF. CDR3 nucleotide sequence: TGTGCCAGCTCAAACTCCCAAGAGACCCAGTACTTC.

This clone came up once. The V call is TRBV19, the J call TRBJ1-1; 7 bases map to TRBD1. This CDR3 has 15 amino acids. V dropped 3 bases and J dropped 5; count of bases not matched to a gene: 9. The germline gives CDR1 LNHDA, CDR2 SQIVND (reference sequence). The CDR3 loop is CASSMMGRGRTEAFF. In DNA form, the CDR3 reads TGTGCCAGTAGTATGATGGGCAGGGGGAGGACTGAAGCTTTCTTT.

The chain carries TRBV29-1 and TRBJ1-2; D call uncertain. Germline V CDR1 and CDR2: SQVTM, ANQGSEA. The CDR3 is 14 amino acids. V was cut by 4 bases and J by 1 base, with 13 bases left in between. CDR3 sequence reads: CSVGPRRLNYGYTF. The CDR3 DNA reads TGCAGCGTTGGACCGCGTAGGCTTAACTATGGCTACACCTTC. The full variable domain, completed using reference TRBV29-1 and TRBJ1-2, is SAVISQKPSRDICQRGTSLTIQCQVDSQVTMMFWYRQQPGQSLTLIATANQGSEATYESGFVIDKFPISRPNLTFSTLTVSNMSPEDSSIYLCSVGPRRLNYGYTFGSGTRLTVV.

The J gene is TRBJ2-3, the V gene TRBV5-1; D may be TRBD2 (6 bases). Germline CDR1 reads SGHRS; CDR2 reads YFSETQ. V lost 2 bases to trimming and J lost 0 bases, with 13 bases between them. CDR3 length: 16 residues. CDR3 loop: CASSFAGSGSTDTQYF. The DNA of the CDR3 is TGCGCCAGCAGCTTTGCCGGGAGCGGAAGCACAGATACGCAGTATTTT. The whole variable domain, filled in from reference TRBV5-1 and TRBJ2-3, reads KAGVTQTPRYLIKTRGQQVTLSCSPISGHRSVSWYQQTPGQGLQFLFEYFSETQRNKGNFPGRFSGRQFSNSRSEMNVSTLELGDSALYLCASSFAGSGSTDTQYFGPGTRLTVL.

The chain uses TRBV5-1 and TRBJ1-1; possibly TRBD1 for D (6 bases). Trimming took off 0 bases at V and 4 bases at J, with 16 bases between the two ends. Germline CDR1 reads SGHRS; CDR2 reads YFSETQ. CDR3 length: 16 amino acids. CDR3 nucleotide sequence: TGCGCCAGCAGCTTGGCTGCAGGGGTGAAAGGCACTGAAGCTTTCTTT. Translation gives CASSLAAGVKGTEAFF.

This clone was seen a handful of times. The chain is built from TRBV9 and TRBJ2-3; 10 nucleotides match TRBD2. This CDR3 has 17 residues. Trimming removed 0 bases from V and 0 bases from J; junction bases left unmatched: 4. Germline loops: CDR1 SGDLS, CDR2 YYNGEE. The CDR3 sequence: CASSVGLTSGSTDTQYF. The CDR3 coding sequence is TGTGCCAGCAGCGTAGGTTTGACTAGCGGGAGCACAGATACGCAGTATTTT.

The rearrangement uses TRBV7-9 and TRBJ1-2; no definite D call. This CDR3 spans 13 amino acids. Germline values: CDR1 SEHNR, CDR2 FQNEAQ (reference sequence). Trimming cost V 5 bases and J 8 bases, with 15 bases left between them. CDR3 coding DNA: TGTGCCAGCAGCCCCCCGGGCAAAGAGGGCTACACCTTC. This translates into CASSPPGKEGYTF.

V and J are TRBV19 and TRBJ1-5; 7 nucleotides match TRBD1. The CDR3 runs to 14 residues. Unmatched junction bases numbered 2, after V lost 6 bases and J lost 0 bases. CDR1 is LNHDA, CDR2 SQIVND, per germline (reference sequence). CDR3 bases: TGTGCCAGTAGGGGACAGTATAGCAATCAGCCCCAGCATTTT. It codes for CASRGQYSNQPQHF.

This chain joins TRBV9 and TRBJ1-1; no clear D gene. The germline V gene encodes CDR1 SGDLS and CDR2 YYNGEE. The CDR3 covers 13 residues. The V and J ends lost 3 bases and 3 bases respectively, with 9 bases between them. As DNA, the CDR3 is TGTGCCAGCAGCGCGCAAAGGGACACTGAAGCTTTCTTT. Translation gives CASSAQRDTEAFF.